Each of the 21 T cell receptor beta chains below was sequenced from the same sample in a study of cytomegalovirus exposure and HLA in healthy donors. Using immunoSEQ multiplex PCR, the repertoire was profiled, and TCRdb retains in-frame clones only, with some absent. The sample shows 100,000 to 120,000 clones, roughly 87% of them seen only once. Material: PBMCs. The receptor source for this set is a woman between 18 and 30 years old in good health and CMV-seronegative.

This clone is a singleton in its sample. The chain couples TRBV2 to TRBJ2-5; 11 bases agree with TRBD2. Germline V gene lookup returns CDR1 SNHLY and CDR2 FYNNEI. Losses at the gene ends were 6 bases for V and 4 bases for J; bases not matched to a gene: 7. The CDR3 contains 15 residues. CDR3 region: CASSPGLAGGETQYF. The CDR3 nucleotides read TGTGCCAGCAGCCCCGGACTAGCGGGTGGAGAGACCCAGTACTTC.

This sequence joins TRBV7-2 and TRBJ2-7, with D tentatively TRBD1 (6 bases). This CDR3 has 12 amino acids. Germline CDR1 SGHTA, CDR2 FQGNSA. Trimming stripped 4 bases from V and 7 bases from J, with 11 bases between. The CDR3 reads CASSYYDREQYF. The CDR3 DNA sequence: TGTGCCAGCAGCTACTATGACAGGGAGCAGTACTTC.

DNA for the CDR3: TGTGCCAGCAGCTTGGTAACAGGGCGGGAGACCCAGTACTTC. Its translation: CASSLVTGRETQYF. The chain uses TRBV5-6 and TRBJ2-5; possible D gene TRBD1, 6 bases. Germline CDR1 and CDR2: SGHDT and YYEEEE. V lost 0 bases to trimming and J lost 5 bases, with 11 bases between them. CDR3 length equals 14 residues.

The chain has TRBV7-9 and TRBJ1-2, with 9 bases lining up with TRBD1. In germline, CDR1 is SEHNR, CDR2 FQNEAQ (reference sequence). V gave up 4 bases and J gave up 8 bases; unmatched junction bases: 2. The CDR3 totals 12 residues. The CDR3 reads CASSSGTGGYTF. Here the CDR3 DNA reads TGTGCCAGCAGCTCCGGGACAGGGGGCTACACCTTC.

The chain couples TRBV7-2 to TRBJ1-5; 7 nucleotides align to TRBD1. The CDR3 is made up of 15 amino acids. V lost 1 base, J lost 3 bases, and 3 bases stayed unmatched. Germline CDR1 SGHTA, CDR2 FQGNSA. The CDR3 spells CASSLGQGYNQPQHF. The CDR3 DNA reads as TGTGCCAGCAGCTTAGGACAGGGTTACAATCAGCCCCAGCATTTT. The full variable domain, in which reference TRBV7-2 and TRBJ1-5 provide the parts outside the CDR3, is GAGVSQSPSNKVTEKGKDVELRCDPISGHTALYWYRQSLGQGLEFLIYFQGNSAPDKSGLPSDRFSAERTGGSVSTLTIQRTQQEDSAVYLCASSLGQGYNQPQHFGDGTRLSIL.

This chain links TRBV7-3 with TRBJ2-1, with 7 positions matching TRBD1. J was trimmed by 4 bases and V by 1 base; bases with no gene match: 4. Per germline, CDR1 SGHTA and CDR2 FQGTGA. This CDR3 contains 15 residues. CDR3: CASSLRQGQYNEQFF. The CDR3, as DNA: TGTGCCAGCAGCTTAAGACAGGGACAATACAATGAGCAGTTCTTC.

The rearrangement links TRBV7-2 to TRBJ1-2; D unclear. The CDR3 loop spans 13 amino acids. Germline V lookup: CDR1 SGHTA, CDR2 FQGNSA. The ends were cut back, 4 bases at V and 8 bases at J, with 14 bases in the middle. CDR3 nucleotides: TGTGCCAGCAGCTCCTACCCAAATCGGGGCTACACCTTC. The encoded protein is CASSSYPNRGYTF.

The table lists this clone with a few counts. The rearrangement uses TRBV4-1 and TRBJ1-5; D ambiguous. Germline V gene sequence: CDR1 MGHRA, CDR2 YSYEKL. V lost 1 base and J 6 bases, leaving 13 bases between the germline ends. CDR3 length equals 15 residues. CDR3 coding DNA: TGCGCCAGCAGCCAAGTTCTACGGGGAGCTCAGCCCCAGCATTTT. Protein: CASSQVLRGAQPQHF.

The CDR3 region has the DNA TGTGCCAGCGGTGGACAGGGTCGGGTAACTAATGAAAAACTGTTTTTT. This gives the protein CASGGQGRVTNEKLFF. V usage is TRBV2 and J usage is TRBJ1-4, with TRBD1 matching over 8 bases. The CDR3 runs to 16 residues. J was trimmed by 1 base and V by 8 bases; bases with no gene match: 9. The germline gives CDR1 SNHLY, CDR2 FYNNEI.

The genes are TRBV5-1 and TRBJ2-2; 11 bases are shared with TRBD1. This CDR3 comprises 17 residues. Germline V CDR1 and CDR2: SGHRS, YFSETQ. Germline trimming cut 0 bases from V and 6 bases from J; bases unmatched to any gene: 7. CDR3 in DNA: TGCGCCAGCAGCTTGGCCAGGCGGACAGGGGGCTCCGGGGAGCTGTTTTTT. Residues: CASSLARRTGGSGELFF. Complete variable domain (other parts from reference TRBV5-1 and TRBJ2-2): KAGVTQTPRYLIKTRGQQVTLSCSPISGHRSVSWYQQTPGQGLQFLFEYFSETQRNKGNFPGRFSGRQFSNSRSEMNVSTLELGDSALYLCASSLARRTGGSGELFFGEGSRLTVL.

The chain couples TRBV4-1 to TRBJ1-4, with D uncertain. Germline CDR1 and CDR2: MGHRA and YSYEKL. The CDR3 covers 15 residues. The ends were cut back, 0 bases at V and 6 bases at J, with 11 bases in the middle. The CDR3 sequence is CASSQDRSADEKLFF. CDR3 nucleotide sequence: TGCGCCAGCAGCCAAGATCGGTCAGCGGATGAAAAACTGTTTTTT.

The chain joins TRBV7-2 to TRBJ2-1; a weak D match, TRBD1 (6 bases). Germline loops: CDR1 SGHTA, CDR2 FQGNSA. Trimming stripped 5 bases from V and 7 bases from J, with 18 bases between. The CDR3 covers 15 residues. Written as DNA, the CDR3 is TGTGCCAGCAGCCCCCAGGGGTGGGTGGTGAATGAGCAGTTCTTC. Encoded protein: CASSPQGWVVNEQFF.

The chain carries TRBV7-2 and TRBJ2-5; D may be TRBD2 (5 bases). V lost 2 bases to trimming and J lost 2 bases, with 15 bases between them. CDR3 length: 16 residues. The germline gives CDR1 SGHTA, CDR2 FQGNSA. The CDR3 nucleotides read TGTGCCAGCAGCTTATTCACGGAGGAATTTCAAGAGACCCAGTACTTC. Translation gives CASSLFTEEFQETQYF.

The V call is TRBV19, the J call TRBJ2-5; D perhaps matches TRBD2 (5 bases). Germline CDR1 and CDR2: LNHDA and SQIVND (reference sequence). Trimming cost V 5 bases and J 6 bases, with 25 bases left between them. The CDR3 has 17 residues. The CDR3 sequence: CASSPSQRRLFSKTQYF. The CDR3 coding sequence is TGTGCCAGTAGTCCCTCCCAACGGAGGTTGTTCTCGAAGACCCAGTACTTC.

This chain uses TRBV4-1 with TRBJ1-1; D may be TRBD1 (6 bases). The CDR3 has 15 amino acids. The ends were cut back, 4 bases at V and 0 bases at J, with 12 bases in the middle. Per the germline V gene, CDR1 is MGHRA and CDR2 is YSYEKL. The DNA for the CDR3 is TGCGCCAGCAGCCCTCAAACAGGGTTGAACACTGAAGCTTTCTTT. As protein: CASSPQTGLNTEAFF.

The chain combines TRBV9 with TRBJ2-2; 8 bases match TRBD2. The CDR3 consists of 12 residues. Trimming at V came to 2 bases and at J to 11 bases, leaving 2 bases not matched to a gene. CDR1 is SGDLS, CDR2 YYNGEE, per germline. The CDR3 spells CASSVGTSELFF. In DNA, the CDR3 is TGTGCCAGCAGCGTGGGGACTAGTGAGCTGTTTTTT.

CDR3 DNA: TGTGCCAGCATGGAGGGGCGAGTAGAAAAACTGTTTTTT. Amino acid sequence: CASMEGRVEKLFF. This chain connects TRBV6-6 to TRBJ1-4; D might be TRBD1 (5 bases). Germline V lookup: CDR1 MNHNY, CDR2 SVGAGI (reference sequence). The V end was cut by 7 bases, the J end by 8 bases, with 14 bases between. The CDR3 spans 13 residues.

The V gene is TRBV7-2, the J gene TRBJ1-1, with no clear D. The V gene's germline CDR1 is SGHTA and CDR2 FQGNSA. The CDR3 is 14 residues long. Trimming removed 4 bases at V and 1 base at J, with 10 bases between. The CDR3 here is CASSSARANTEAFF. DNA for the CDR3: TGTGCCAGCAGCTCAGCCCGAGCGAACACTGAAGCTTTCTTT.

This chain uses TRBV28 with TRBJ1-5; the match to TRBD1 covers 8 bases. The germline gives CDR1 MDHEN, CDR2 SYDVKM. The CDR3 runs 17 residues. The junction had 8 bases not matched to a gene; V was cut back by 3 bases and J by 1 base. The CDR3 region has the DNA TGTGCCAGCAGTTTGGCCCTCACAGGGGGGAGCAATCAGCCCCAGCATTTT. Protein sequence: CASSLALTGGSNQPQHF.

This chain links TRBV5-6 with TRBJ1-2, with D possibly being TRBD1 (6 bases). Between the trimmed V and J ends, which lost 2 bases and 7 bases, there was a span of 12 bases. Germline CDR1 is SGHDT and CDR2 is YYEEEE. The CDR3 loop spans 13 amino acids. The CDR3 DNA sequence: TGTGCCAGCAGCTTCCGGGGGGCGGGTGGCTACACCTTC. It encodes CASSFRGAGGYTF.

The rearrangement links TRBV7-9 to TRBJ2-7; TRBD2 matches at 13 bases. The CDR3 extends over 15 amino acids. The J segment lost 2 bases and the V segment lost 5 bases, leaving 3 bases of the junction unmatched. The germline gives CDR1 SEHNR, CDR2 FQNEAQ (reference sequence). The chain's CDR3 is CASSITSGRAYEQYF. In DNA form, the CDR3 reads TGTGCCAGCAGCATCACTAGCGGGAGGGCCTACGAGCAGTACTTC.